Listed here are 4 T cell receptor beta chains from one sample, sequenced in a study of OX40 agonist ivuxolimab in advanced cancers. Clones were sequenced by immunoSEQ multiplex PCR, and TCRdb holds only the in-frame ones, with some missing. The sample has approximately 6,200 clones; over 70% are singletons. The sample here was CD4+ or CD8+ T cells sorted from blood, taken in a trial of the OX40 agonist ivuxolimab. These receptors came from an adult with an advanced solid tumor such as melanoma, head and neck, liver or kidney cancer.

With respect to this clone: A junction boundary mismatches the germline segment, possibly from a read error. The sample contains more than one DNA sequence encoding this CDR3. This sequence joins TRBV2 and TRBJ2-1, with D unclear. The germline V gene encodes CDR1 SNHLY and CDR2 FYNNEI. This CDR3 region has 15 residues. DNA for the CDR3: TGTGCCAGCAGTGAAGTGGCACTCACCTATAATGAGCAGTTCTTC. Its translation is CASSEVALTYNEQFF.

The rearrangement uses TRBV7-9 and TRBJ1-2; D not certain. Deletions cut 11 bases from V and 5 bases from J, with 15 bases between. Germline CDR1 reads SEHNR; CDR2 reads FQNEAQ (reference sequence). The CDR3 spans 12 residues. The CDR3 protein is CASEGVKYGYTF. The CDR3 coding sequence is TGTGCCTCCGAGGGAGTGAAATATGGCTACACCTTC. Filled out from reference TRBV7-9 and TRBJ1-2, the complete variable domain reads DTGVSQNPRHKITKRGQNVTFRCDPISEHNRLYWYRQTLGQGPEFLTYFQNEAQLEKSRLLSDRFSAERPKGSFSTLEIQRTEQGDSAMYLCASEGVKYGYTFGSGTRLTVV.

The J gene is TRBJ1-2, the V gene TRBV4-3; possibly TRBD1 for D (5 bases). V lost 3 bases and J 4 bases, leaving 12 bases between the germline ends. Germline V lookup: CDR1 LGHNA, CDR2 YSLEER. This CDR3 is built from 14 residues. For the CDR3, the DNA is TGCGCCAGCAGCCACACGGCAGGGCGCTATGGCTACACCTTC. Amino acids: CASSHTAGRYGYTF.

Concerning this clone: Other DNA sequences from this sample encode an identical CDR3 as well. This CDR3 is CASSLGPSGGNEQYF. CDR3 sequence (DNA): TGTGCCAGCAGCTTAGGTCCTAGTGGGGGGAACGAGCAGTACTTC. This chain links TRBV13 with TRBJ2-7, with D possibly TRBD2 on 6 matching bases. Germline V CDR1 and CDR2: PRHDT, FYEKMQ (reference sequence). There are 15 residues in the CDR3. V was clipped by 0 bases and J by 5 bases, with 14 bases between them. The whole variable domain, remainder taken from reference TRBV13 and TRBJ2-7, is AAGVIQSPRHLIKEKRETATLKCYPIPRHDTVYWYQQGPGQDPQFLISFYEKMQSDKGSIPDRFSAQQFSDYHSELNMSSLELGDSALYFCASSLGPSGGNEQYFGPGTRLTVT.